The 2 T cell receptor beta chains given below trace back to one sample, sequenced in a study of T cell responses to AZD1222 COVID-19 vaccine. Produced via immunoSEQ multiplex PCR; TCRdb's table is partial and in-frame only. This sample has approximately 130,000 clones, with approximately 86% found just once. Sequencing was performed on peripheral blood, taken 28 days after the second AZD1222 dose. The receptors come from an adult who received the AZD1222 COVID-19 vaccine.

The V and J genes are TRBV5-1 and TRBJ2-6; D is unresolved. The CDR3 is 17 residues long. V was cut by 0 bases and J by 0 bases, with 10 bases left in between. The germline V gene encodes CDR1 SGHRS and CDR2 YFSETQ. The CDR3 loop reads CASSLAQTNSGANVLTF. For the CDR3, the DNA is TGCGCCAGCAGCTTGGCCCAGACGAACTCTGGGGCCAACGTCCTGACTTTC. The variable domain in full, completed from reference TRBV5-1 and TRBJ2-6, reads KAGVTQTPRYLIKTRGQQVTLSCSPISGHRSVSWYQQTPGQGLQFLFEYFSETQRNKGNFPGRFSGRQFSNSRSEMNVSTLELGDSALYLCASSLAQTNSGANVLTFGAGSRLTVL.

This clone was observed a few times. The sample has other DNA sequences that encode this CDR3 too. This chain uses TRBV19 with TRBJ1-5, with unresolved D. V lost 4 bases to trimming and J lost 2 bases, with 9 bases between them. The CDR3 runs 14 residues. The germline V gene encodes CDR1 LNHDA and CDR2 SQIVND (reference sequence). The CDR3 is CASSSSLGNQPQHF. DNA of the CDR3: TGTGCCAGTAGTAGTTCGCTGGGCAATCAGCCCCAGCATTTT.